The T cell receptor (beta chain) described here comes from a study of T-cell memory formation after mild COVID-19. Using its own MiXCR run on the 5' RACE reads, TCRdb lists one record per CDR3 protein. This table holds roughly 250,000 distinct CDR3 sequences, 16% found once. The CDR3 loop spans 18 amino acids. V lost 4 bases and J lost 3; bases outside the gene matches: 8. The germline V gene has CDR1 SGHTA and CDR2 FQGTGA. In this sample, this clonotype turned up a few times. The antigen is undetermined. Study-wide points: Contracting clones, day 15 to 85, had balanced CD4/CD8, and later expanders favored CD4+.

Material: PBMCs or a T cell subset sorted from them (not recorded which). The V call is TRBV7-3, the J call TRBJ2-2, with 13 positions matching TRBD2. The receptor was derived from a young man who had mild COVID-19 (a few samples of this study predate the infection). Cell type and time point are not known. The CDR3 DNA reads TGTGCCAGCAGCTCTCGCCCGACTAGCGGGGGGTACACCGGGGAGCTGTTTTTT. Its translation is CASSSRPTSGGYTGELFF.